This T cell receptor (beta chain) was documented in a study of PD-1 blockade in classical Hodgkin lymphoma. Assay used: immunoSEQ multiplex PCR; TCRdb lists only in-frame clones, some missing. Here the sample spans 95,000 to 100,000 clones, around nine tenths being singletons. Every one of the patients relapsed after autologous stem cell transplantation (brentuximab vedotin exposure was variable). Each best response was a complete response, a partial response or progressive disease. CDR3 size: 15 residues. V was clipped by 4 bases and J by 1 base, with 14 bases between them. Germline CDR1 SGHRS, CDR2 YFSETQ.

The input for sequencing was peripheral blood mononuclear cells (PBMCs), taken before the second cycle of nivolumab. This sequence originates from a human donor with classical Hodgkin lymphoma. The chain combines TRBV5-1 with TRBJ1-1; D is perhaps TRBD1 (5 bases). CDR3 sequence reads: CASSPQGRGNTEAFF. In DNA, the CDR3 is TGCGCCAGCAGCCCCCAGGGACGGGGGAACACTGAAGCTTTCTTT.